This T cell receptor beta chain was retrieved from a study of blood T cells in healthy people across ages. Isolating PBMCs gave at least 6.5 million of these cells per sample. Combining a sample-barcoded 5' primer with a J-beta primer mix, a second PCR ran for about 7 to 11 cycles. There were at least 3 million CDR3-containing paired-end reads obtained from each sample. TCRdb fed the 5' RACE reads into MiXCR, producing one record per CDR3 protein. The data contain hundreds of thousands of distinct CDR3 sequences, around two fifths of them singletons. Unmatched junction bases numbered 8, after V lost 6 bases and J lost 7 bases. The length of the CDR3 is 13 residues. Germline CDR1 reads MNHEY; CDR2 reads SVGEGT.

Sequencing used blood. This receptor was taken from a man aged 55-75 years in good health. The chain couples TRBV6-2 or TRBV6-3 to TRBJ2-7; 8 nucleotides agree with TRBD1. The chain's CDR3 is CASRTSGGWEQYF. CDR3 DNA: TGTGCCAGCAGGACGTCAGGGGGCTGGGAGCAGTACTTC.